This T cell receptor (beta chain) was retrieved from a study of tumor-infiltrating lymphocytes in localized non-small cell lung cancer. Study as a whole: Several tumor histologies, both smoking statuses, and some post-neoadjuvant chemotherapy samples were included. Study observations and caveats: Recurrence-free survival showed no association with tumor T-cell fraction. Only some patients had TCR sequencing, depending on available tissue.

This CDR3 is 13 amino acids long. Germline V gene sequence: CDR1 LNHDA, CDR2 SQIVND (reference sequence). Trimming shortened V by 11 bases and J by 3 bases, and 16 bases separated the two germline ends. With respect to this clone: As yet, its antigen is unknown.

Produced via immunoSEQ multiplex PCR; TCRdb's table is partial and in-frame only. There are roughly 13,000 clones in the sample; 66% occur only once, and 6% to 7.5% lies in the top ten. This receptor was obtained from a human donor with non-small cell lung cancer. Sequencing was done on a sample of lung tumor tissue. The chain couples TRBV19 to TRBJ1-2; no clear D. The CDR3: CAVRAAGDYGYTF. The CDR3 DNA reads TGTGCCGTTAGGGCAGCCGGGGACTATGGCTACACCTTC. The full variable domain, its missing parts supplied by reference TRBV19 and TRBJ1-2, is DGGITQSPKYLFRKEGQNVTLSCEQNLNHDAMYWYRQDPGQGLRLIYYSQIVNDFQKGDIAEGYSVSREKKESFPLTVTSAQKNPTAFYLCAVRAAGDYGYTFGSGTRLTVV.